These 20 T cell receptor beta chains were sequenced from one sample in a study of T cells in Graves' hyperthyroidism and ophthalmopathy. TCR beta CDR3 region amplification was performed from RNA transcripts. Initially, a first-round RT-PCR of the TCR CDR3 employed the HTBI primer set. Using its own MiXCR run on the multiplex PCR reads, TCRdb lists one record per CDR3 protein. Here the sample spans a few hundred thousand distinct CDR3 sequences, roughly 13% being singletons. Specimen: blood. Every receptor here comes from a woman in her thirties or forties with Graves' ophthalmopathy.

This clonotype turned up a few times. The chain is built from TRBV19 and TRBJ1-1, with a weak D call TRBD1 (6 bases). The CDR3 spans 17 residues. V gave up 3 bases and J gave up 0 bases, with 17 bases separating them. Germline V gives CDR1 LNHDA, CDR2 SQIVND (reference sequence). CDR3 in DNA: TGTGCCAGTAGTATGAGGGGGAGGTCTGCGCTGAACACTGAAGCTTTCTTT. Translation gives CASSMRGRSALNTEAFF.

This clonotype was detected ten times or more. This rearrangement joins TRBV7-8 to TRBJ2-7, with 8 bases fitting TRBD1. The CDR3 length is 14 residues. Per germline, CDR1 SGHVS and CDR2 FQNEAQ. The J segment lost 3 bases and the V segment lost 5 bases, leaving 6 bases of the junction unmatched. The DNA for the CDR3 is TGTGCCAGCAGCCCAACGGGACAGGTCTACGAGCAGTACTTC. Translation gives CASSPTGQVYEQYF.

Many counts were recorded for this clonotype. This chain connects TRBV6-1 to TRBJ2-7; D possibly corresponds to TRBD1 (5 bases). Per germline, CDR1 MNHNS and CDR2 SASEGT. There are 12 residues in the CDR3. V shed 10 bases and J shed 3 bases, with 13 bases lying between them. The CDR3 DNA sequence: TGTGCCACCGCGGACAATAACTACGAGCAGTACTTC. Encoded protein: CATADNNYEQYF.

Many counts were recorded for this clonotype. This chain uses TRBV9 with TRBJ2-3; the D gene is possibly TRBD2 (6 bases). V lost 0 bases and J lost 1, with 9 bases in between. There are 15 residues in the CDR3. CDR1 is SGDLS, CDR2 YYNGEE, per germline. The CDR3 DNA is TGTGCCAGCAGCGTAGTGTGGGGGGGCACAGATACGCAGTATTTT. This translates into CASSVVWGGTDTQYF.

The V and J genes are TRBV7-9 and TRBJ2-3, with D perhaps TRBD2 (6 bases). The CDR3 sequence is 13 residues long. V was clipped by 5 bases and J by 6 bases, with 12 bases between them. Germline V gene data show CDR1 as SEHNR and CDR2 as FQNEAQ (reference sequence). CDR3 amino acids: CASSPGTSDTQYF. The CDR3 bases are TGTGCCAGCAGCCCCGGGACTTCTGATACGCAGTATTTT.

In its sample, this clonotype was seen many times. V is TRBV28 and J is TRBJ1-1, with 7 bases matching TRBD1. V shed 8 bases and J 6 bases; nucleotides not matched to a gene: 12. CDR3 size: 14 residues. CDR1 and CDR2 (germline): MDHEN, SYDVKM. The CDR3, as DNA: TGTGCCAGCGCAGGCTTAGGGGGCACGGCTGAAGCTTTCTTT. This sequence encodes CASAGLGGTAEAFF.

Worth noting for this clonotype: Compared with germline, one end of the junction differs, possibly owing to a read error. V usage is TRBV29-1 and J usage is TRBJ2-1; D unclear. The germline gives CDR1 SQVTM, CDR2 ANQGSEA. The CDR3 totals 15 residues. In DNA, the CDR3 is TGCAGCCAACCTACCCGTCCCGAGACTTACATTGAGCAGTTCTTC. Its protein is CSQPTRPETYIEQFF.

CDR3 loop: CSADQSSGRGGNIQYF. CDR3 bases: TGCAGTGCTGACCAATCTAGCGGGAGGGGCGGAAACATTCAGTACTTC. The V call is TRBV20-1, the J call TRBJ2-4, with 12 bases aligning to TRBD2. Germline loops: CDR1 DFQATT, CDR2 SNEGSKA (reference sequence). The V and J ends lost 5 bases and 6 bases, in that order; junction bases with no gene match: 11. CDR3 length: 16 residues.

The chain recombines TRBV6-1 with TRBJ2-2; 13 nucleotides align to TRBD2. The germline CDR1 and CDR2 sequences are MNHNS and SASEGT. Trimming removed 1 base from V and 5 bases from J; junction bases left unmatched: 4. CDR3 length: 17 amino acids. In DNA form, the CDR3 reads TGTGCCAGCAGTGAAGGGGGACTAGCGGGGTGGACCGGGGAGCTGTTTTTT. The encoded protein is CASSEGGLAGWTGELFF.

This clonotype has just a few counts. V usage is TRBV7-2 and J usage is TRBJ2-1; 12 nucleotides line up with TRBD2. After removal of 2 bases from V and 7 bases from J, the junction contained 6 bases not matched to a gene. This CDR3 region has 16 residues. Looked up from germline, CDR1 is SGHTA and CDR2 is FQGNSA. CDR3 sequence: CASSLMLAGGWNEQFF. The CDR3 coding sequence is TGTGCCAGCAGCTTAATGCTAGCGGGGGGGTGGAATGAGCAGTTCTTC.

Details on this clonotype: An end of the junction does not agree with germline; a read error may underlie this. CDR3: CASSPLEGDKVHEQFF. CDR3 in DNA: TGTGCTAGCAGCCCCTTAGAAGGGGACAAGGTCCATGAGCAGTTCTTC. This chain joins TRBV7-7 and TRBJ2-1; D is perhaps TRBD1 (6 bases). CDR3 size: 16 residues. Germline V lookup: CDR1 SSHAT, CDR2 FNYEAQ (reference sequence).

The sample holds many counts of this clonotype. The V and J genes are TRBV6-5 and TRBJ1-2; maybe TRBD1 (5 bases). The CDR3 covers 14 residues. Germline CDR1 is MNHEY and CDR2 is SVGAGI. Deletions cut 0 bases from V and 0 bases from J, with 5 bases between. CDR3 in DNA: TGTGCCAGCAGTTACTCACAGGCTAACTATGGCTACACCTTC. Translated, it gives CASSYSQANYGYTF.

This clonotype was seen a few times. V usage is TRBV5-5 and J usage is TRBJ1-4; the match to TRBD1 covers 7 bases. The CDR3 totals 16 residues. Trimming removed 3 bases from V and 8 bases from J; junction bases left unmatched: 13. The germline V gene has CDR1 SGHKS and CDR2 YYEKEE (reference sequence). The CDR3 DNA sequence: TGTGCCAGCAGCTACAGCGGGGCGACAGGGCAGGAAAAACTGTTTTTT. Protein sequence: CASSYSGATGQEKLFF.

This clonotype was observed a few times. CDR3: CASSRTSVYNEQFF. DNA for the CDR3: TGTGCCAGCAGCAGGACTAGCGTTTACAATGAGCAGTTCTTC. The chain joins TRBV12-3 or TRBV12-4 to TRBJ2-1; 9 nucleotides match TRBD2. J lost 4 bases, V lost 6 bases, and 4 bases had no gene match. This CDR3 contains 14 residues.

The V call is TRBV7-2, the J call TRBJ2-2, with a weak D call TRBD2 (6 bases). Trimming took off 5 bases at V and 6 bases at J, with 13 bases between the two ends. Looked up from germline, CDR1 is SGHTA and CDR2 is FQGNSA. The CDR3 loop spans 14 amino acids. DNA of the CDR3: TGTGCCAGCAGCGGGGGGTGGGGGGCCGGGGAGCTGTTTTTT. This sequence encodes CASSGGWGAGELFF.

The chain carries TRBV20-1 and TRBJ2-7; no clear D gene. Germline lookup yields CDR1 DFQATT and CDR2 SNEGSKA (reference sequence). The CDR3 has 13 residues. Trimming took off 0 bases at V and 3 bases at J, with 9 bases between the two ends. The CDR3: CSARDSNLYEQYF. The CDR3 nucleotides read TGCAGTGCTAGAGACAGCAATCTCTACGAGCAGTACTTC.

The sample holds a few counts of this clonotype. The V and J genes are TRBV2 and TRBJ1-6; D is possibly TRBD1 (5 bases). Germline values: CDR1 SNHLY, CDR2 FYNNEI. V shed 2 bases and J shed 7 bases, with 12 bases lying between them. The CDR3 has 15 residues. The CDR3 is CASSETGEINSPLHF. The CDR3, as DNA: TGTGCCAGCAGTGAAACGGGGGAAATAAATTCACCCCTCCACTTT.

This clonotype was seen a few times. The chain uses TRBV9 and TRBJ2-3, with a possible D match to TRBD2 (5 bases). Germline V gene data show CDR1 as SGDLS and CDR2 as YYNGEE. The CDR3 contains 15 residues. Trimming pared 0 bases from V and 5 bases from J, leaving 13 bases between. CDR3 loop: CASSVGGGAVDTQYF. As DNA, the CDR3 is TGTGCCAGCAGCGTAGGAGGTGGAGCGGTAGATACGCAGTATTTT.

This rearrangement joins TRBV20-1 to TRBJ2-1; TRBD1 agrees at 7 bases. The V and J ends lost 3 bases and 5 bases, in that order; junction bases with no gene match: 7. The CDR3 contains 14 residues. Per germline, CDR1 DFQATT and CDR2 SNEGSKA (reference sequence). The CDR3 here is CSASIGTANNEQFF. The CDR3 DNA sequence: TGCAGTGCTAGTATCGGGACAGCAAACAATGAGCAGTTCTTC.

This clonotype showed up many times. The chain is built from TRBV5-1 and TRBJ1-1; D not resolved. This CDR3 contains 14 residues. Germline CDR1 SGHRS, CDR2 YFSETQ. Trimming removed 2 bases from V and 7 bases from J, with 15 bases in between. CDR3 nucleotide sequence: TGCGCCAGCAGCTTTGGAGATGGCGACGGTGAAGCTTTCTTT. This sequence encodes CASSFGDGDGEAFF.